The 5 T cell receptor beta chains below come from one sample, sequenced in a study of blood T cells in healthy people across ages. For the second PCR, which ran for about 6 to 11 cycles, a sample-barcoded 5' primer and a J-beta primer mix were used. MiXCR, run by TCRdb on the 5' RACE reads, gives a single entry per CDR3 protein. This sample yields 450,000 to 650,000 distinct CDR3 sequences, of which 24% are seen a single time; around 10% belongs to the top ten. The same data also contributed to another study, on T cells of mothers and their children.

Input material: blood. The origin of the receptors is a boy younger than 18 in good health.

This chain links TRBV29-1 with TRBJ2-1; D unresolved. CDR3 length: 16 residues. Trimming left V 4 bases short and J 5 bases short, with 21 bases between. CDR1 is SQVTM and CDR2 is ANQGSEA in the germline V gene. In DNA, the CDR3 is TGCAGCGTTGCCGATTGGAGTCAGTCGGTAAACAATGAGCAGTTCTTC. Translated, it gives CSVADWSQSVNNEQFF.

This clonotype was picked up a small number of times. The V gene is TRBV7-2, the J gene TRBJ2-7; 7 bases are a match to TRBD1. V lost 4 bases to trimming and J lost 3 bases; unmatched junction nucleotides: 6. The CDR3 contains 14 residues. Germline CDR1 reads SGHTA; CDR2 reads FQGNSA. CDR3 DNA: TGTGCCAGCAGCTCCCGGACAGGCTTCTACGAGCAGTACTTC. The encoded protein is CASSSRTGFYEQYF.

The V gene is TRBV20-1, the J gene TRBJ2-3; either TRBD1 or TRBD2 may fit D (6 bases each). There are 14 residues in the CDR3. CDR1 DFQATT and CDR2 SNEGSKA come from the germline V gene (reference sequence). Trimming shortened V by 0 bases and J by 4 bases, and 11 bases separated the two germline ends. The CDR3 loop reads CSAREGGYADTQYF. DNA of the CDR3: TGCAGTGCTAGAGAAGGGGGGTACGCAGATACGCAGTATTTT.

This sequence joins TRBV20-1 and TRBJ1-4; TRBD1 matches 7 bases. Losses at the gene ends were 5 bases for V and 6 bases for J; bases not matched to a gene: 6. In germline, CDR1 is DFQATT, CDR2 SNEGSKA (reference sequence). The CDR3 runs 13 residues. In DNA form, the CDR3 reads TGCAGTGCTTACAGGGGCAGTGATGAAAAACTGTTTTTT. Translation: CSAYRGSDEKLFF.

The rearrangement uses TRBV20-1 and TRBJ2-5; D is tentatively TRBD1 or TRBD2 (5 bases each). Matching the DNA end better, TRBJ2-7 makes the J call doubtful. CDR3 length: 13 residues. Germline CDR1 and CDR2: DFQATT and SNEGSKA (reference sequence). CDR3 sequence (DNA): TGCAGTGTTTATATCGGGGACCCCTACGAGCAGTACTTC. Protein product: CSVYIGDPYEQYF.